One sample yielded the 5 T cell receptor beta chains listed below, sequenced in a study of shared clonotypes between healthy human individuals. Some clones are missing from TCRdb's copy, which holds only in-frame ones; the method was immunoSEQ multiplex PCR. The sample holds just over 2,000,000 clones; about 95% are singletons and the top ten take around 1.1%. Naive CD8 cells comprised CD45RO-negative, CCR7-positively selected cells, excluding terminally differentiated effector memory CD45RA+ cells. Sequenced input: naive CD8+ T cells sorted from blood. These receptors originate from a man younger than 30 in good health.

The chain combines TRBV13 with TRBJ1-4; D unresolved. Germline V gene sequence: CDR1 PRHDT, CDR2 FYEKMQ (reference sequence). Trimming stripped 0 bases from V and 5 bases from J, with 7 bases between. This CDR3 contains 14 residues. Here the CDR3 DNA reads TGTGCCAGCAGCTTAGGAGGTCTGAATGAAAAACTGTTTTTT. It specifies CASSLGGLNEKLFF.

The CDR3 DNA reads TGCGCCAGCAGCCAAGTCAGCGCGGGAGAGGATACGCAGTATTTT. Residues: CASSQVSAGEDTQYF. This rearrangement joins TRBV4-3 to TRBJ2-3; 7 bases agree with TRBD2. Germline assignment: CDR1 LGHNA and CDR2 YSLEER. The CDR3 contains 15 residues. Trimming took 1 base from V and 6 from J; bases not matched to a gene: 7.

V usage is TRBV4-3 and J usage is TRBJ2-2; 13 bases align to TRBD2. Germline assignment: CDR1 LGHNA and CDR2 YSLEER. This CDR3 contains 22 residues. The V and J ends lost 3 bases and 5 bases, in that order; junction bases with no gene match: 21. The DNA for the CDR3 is TGCGCCAGCAGCCACCTCTTATACGGGACTAGCGGGGCCTGGGGAAAAACCGGGGAGCTGTTTTTT. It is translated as CASSHLLYGTSGAWGKTGELFF.

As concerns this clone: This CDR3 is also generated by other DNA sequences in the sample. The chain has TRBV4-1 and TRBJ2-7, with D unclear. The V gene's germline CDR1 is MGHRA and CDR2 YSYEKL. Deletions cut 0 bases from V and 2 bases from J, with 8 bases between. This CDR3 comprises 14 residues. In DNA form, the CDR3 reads TGCGCCAGCAGCCAAGATTGGGGTGCCTACGAGCAGTACTTC. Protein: CASSQDWGAYEQYF.

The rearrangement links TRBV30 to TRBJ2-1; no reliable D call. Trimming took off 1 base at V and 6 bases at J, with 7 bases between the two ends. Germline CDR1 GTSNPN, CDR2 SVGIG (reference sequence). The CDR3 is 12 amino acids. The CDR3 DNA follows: TGTGCCTGGAGTGAGACTGCCAATGAGCAGTTCTTC. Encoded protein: CAWSETANEQFF.